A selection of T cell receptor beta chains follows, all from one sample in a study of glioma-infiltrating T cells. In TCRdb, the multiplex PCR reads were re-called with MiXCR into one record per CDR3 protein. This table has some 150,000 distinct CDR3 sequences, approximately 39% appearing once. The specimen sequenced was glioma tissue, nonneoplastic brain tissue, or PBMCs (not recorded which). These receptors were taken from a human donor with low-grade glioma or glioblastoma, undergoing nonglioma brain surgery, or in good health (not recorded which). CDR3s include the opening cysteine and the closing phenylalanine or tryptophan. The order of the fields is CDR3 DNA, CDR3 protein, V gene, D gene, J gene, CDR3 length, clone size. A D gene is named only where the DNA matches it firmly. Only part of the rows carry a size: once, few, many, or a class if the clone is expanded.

cdr3_nt: TGTGCCAGCAGTGACAGGACCCTCGATGGCGGGGAGCTGTTTTTT; cdr3_aa: CASSDRTLDGGELFF; v_call: TRBV6-1; d_call: -; j_call: TRBJ2-2; cdr3_length: 15; clone_size: few
cdr3_nt: TGTGCCAGCAGTTACCCAACCGGACTAGCGGGAGTGTCTGGCTACGAGCAGTACTTC; cdr3_aa: CASSYPTGLAGVSGYEQYF; v_call: TRBV6-5; d_call: TRBD2; j_call: TRBJ2-7; cdr3_length: 19; clone_size: few
cdr3_nt: TGTGCCAGCAGTTTACACGGGAAGGAAGCTTTCTTT; cdr3_aa: CASSLHGKEAFF; v_call: TRBV27; d_call: -; j_call: TRBJ1-1; cdr3_length: 12; clone_size: -
cdr3_nt: TGTGCCAGCAGCTTAGGTCCCGGGACAAAAAACATTCAGTACTTC; cdr3_aa: CASSLGPGTKNIQYF; v_call: TRBV2; d_call: -; j_call: TRBJ2-4; cdr3_length: 15; clone_size: -
cdr3_nt: TGTGCCAGCAGTGAAGCAACATACAATGAGCAGTTCTTC; cdr3_aa: CASSEATYNEQFF; v_call: TRBV6-1; d_call: -; j_call: TRBJ2-1; cdr3_length: 13; clone_size: -
cdr3_nt: TGTGCCAGCTCACTGGACAGGGGAAACTCCTACGAGCAGTACTTC; cdr3_aa: CASSLDRGNSYEQYF; v_call: TRBV18; d_call: TRBD1; j_call: TRBJ2-7; cdr3_length: 15; clone_size: few
cdr3_nt: TGTGCCAGCAGCACCGGGACTAGCGGATTCTACGAGCAGTACTTC; cdr3_aa: CASSTGTSGFYEQYF; v_call: TRBV28; d_call: TRBD2; j_call: TRBJ2-7; cdr3_length: 15; clone_size: -
cdr3_nt: TGCGCCAGCGCTAAGGACACCGTTTCACCCCTCCACTTT; cdr3_aa: CASAKDTVSPLHF; v_call: TRBV10-1; d_call: -; j_call: TRBJ1-6; cdr3_length: 13; clone_size: -
cdr3_nt: TGTGCCAGCAGTTCCCGGGGGGCCGCAGATACGCAGTATTTT; cdr3_aa: CASSSRGAADTQYF; v_call: TRBV28; d_call: -; j_call: TRBJ2-3; cdr3_length: 14; clone_size: few
cdr3_nt: TGTGCCAGCAGTCCCACTCTTATACAAGGCTACACCTTC; cdr3_aa: CASSPTLIQGYTF; v_call: TRBV28; d_call: -; j_call: TRBJ1-2; cdr3_length: 13; clone_size: once